This passage covers 30 T cell receptor beta chains from one sample sequenced in a study of Graves' ophthalmopathy and Graves' hyperthyroidism. TCR beta CDR3 regions were amplified from RNA transcripts. HTBI-primed RT-PCR formed the first round, and a multiplex PCR formed the second. Each CDR3 protein gets one entry after TCRdb re-called the multiplex PCR reads with MiXCR. The sample has about 740,000 distinct CDR3 sequences; roughly 41% are singletons. The source material was peripheral blood. These receptors were collected from an adult man with Graves' ophthalmopathy.

The chain is built from TRBV20-1 and TRBJ2-5, with 7 bases fitting TRBD1. CDR3 length: 13 amino acids. Looked up from germline, CDR1 is DFQATT and CDR2 is SNEGSKA (reference sequence). Losses at the gene ends were 4 bases for V and 2 bases for J; bases not matched to a gene: 4. The CDR3 loop reads CSATTGIQETQYF. CDR3 nucleotide sequence: TGCAGTGCTACGACAGGGATTCAAGAGACCCAGTACTTC.

This chain joins TRBV10-2 and TRBJ1-5; the D is unclear. This CDR3 contains 14 residues. The V end was cut by 0 bases, the J end by 5 bases, with 8 bases between. CDR1 WSHSY and CDR2 SAAADI come from the germline V gene. Here the CDR3 reads CASSESGRHQPQHF. Here the CDR3 DNA reads TGCGCCAGCAGTGAGTCAGGGAGACATCAGCCCCAGCATTTT.

This chain connects TRBV25-1 to TRBJ1-5; D unresolved. V was trimmed by 3 bases and J by 7 bases, leaving 19 bases between them. Germline assignment: CDR1 MGHDK and CDR2 SYGVNS. This CDR3 is built from 16 residues. The CDR3 DNA sequence: TGTGCCAGCAGTGATAGTGCCCTCACCCCGAACCAGCCCCAGCATTTT. Its protein is CASSDSALTPNQPQHF.

This chain connects TRBV24-1 to TRBJ1-2; D unclear. The CDR3 covers 12 residues. Trimming stripped 4 bases from V and 4 bases from J, with 6 bases between. CDR1 is KGHDR, CDR2 SFDVKD, per germline. The CDR3 bases are TGTGCCACCAGTGACACTCTCTATGGCTACACCTTC. This translates into CATSDTLYGYTF.

In its sample, this clonotype was seen a few times. The chain recombines TRBV4-2 with TRBJ2-7; 10 bases align to TRBD2. In germline, CDR1 is LGHNA, CDR2 YNFKEQ. The ends lost 3 bases at V and 3 bases at J; junction bases unmatched: 8. The CDR3 covers 16 residues. CDR3: CASSQELAGPDYEQYF. CDR3 DNA sequence: TGTGCCAGCAGCCAGGAACTAGCGGGGCCCGACTACGAGCAGTACTTC.

This clonotype was picked up many times. The V call is TRBV24-1, the J call TRBJ1-1; D not resolved. Trimming took 5 bases from V and 1 from J, leaving 7 bases between them. Germline CDR1 and CDR2: KGHDR and SFDVKD. The CDR3 covers 13 residues. The CDR3 DNA reads as TGTGCCACCAGTGGGGCCGAGAACACTGAAGCTTTCTTT. Translating it yields CATSGAENTEAFF.

The chain combines TRBV6-5 with TRBJ2-2, with D tentatively TRBD1 (5 bases). The CDR3 is 15 residues long. Between the trimmed V and J ends, which lost 4 bases and 4 bases, there was a span of 13 bases. In germline, CDR1 is MNHEY, CDR2 SVGAGI. CDR3 residues: CASSSGSVGTGELFF. CDR3 nucleotides: TGTGCCAGCAGTTCAGGGTCCGTTGGCACCGGGGAGCTGTTTTTT.

Remarks on this clonotype: The CDR3 does not close with the conserved phenylalanine or tryptophan, likely indicating a read error. The DNA is left out, because the CDR3 cannot be placed on it with certainty; the CDR3 is given as TCRdb lists it. CDR3 residues: CATSRGLA. The chain is built from TRBV15 and TRBJ2-6; the tabulated D call, TRBD2, remains unverified against the DNA. Germline V lookup: CDR1 LNHNV, CDR2 YYDKDF (reference sequence). The CDR3 comprises 8 residues, both ends counted.

This clonotype was counted a few times. The chain combines TRBV6-5 with TRBJ2-5; no clear D gene. Germline-derived CDR1 and CDR2 are MNHEY and SVGAGI. Trimming took off 8 bases at V and 3 bases at J, with 7 bases between the two ends. This CDR3 region has 11 residues. CDR3 sequence: CASGAEETQYF. The CDR3 DNA reads TGTGCCAGCGGAGCAGAAGAGACCCAGTACTTC.

This clonotype was seen many times. The J gene is TRBJ2-7, the V gene TRBV7-2; 8 bases agree with TRBD1. The CDR3 runs 13 residues. V shed 5 bases and J 5 bases; nucleotides not matched to a gene: 5. Germline V gives CDR1 SGHTA, CDR2 FQGNSA. As DNA, the CDR3 is TGTGCCAGCAGCACGGACAGGGAGGACGAGCAGTACTTC. Encoded protein: CASSTDREDEQYF.

The chain couples TRBV13 to TRBJ1-2; 8 bases line up with TRBD1. V shed 11 bases and J 2 bases; nucleotides not matched to a gene: 1. The length of the CDR3 is 11 residues. Germline CDR1 reads PRHDT; CDR2 reads FYEKMQ (reference sequence). CDR3 amino acids: CAGTGNYGYTF. The CDR3, as DNA: TGTGCCGGGACAGGAAACTATGGCTACACCTTC.

This chain's CDR3 is CSVLDRANVLTF. In nucleotides, the CDR3 is TGCAGCGTACTGGACAGAGCTAACGTCCTGACTTTC. This chain links TRBV29-1 with TRBJ2-6, with D possibly matching TRBD1 (6 bases). CDR3 length: 12 residues. The ends were cut back, 6 bases at V and 10 bases at J, with 13 bases in the middle. Germline V gives CDR1 SQVTM, CDR2 ANQGSEA.

This clonotype was seen only a few times. This may be a read error: a much more frequent sequence differs by one nucleotide. This sequence joins TRBV6-1 and TRBJ1-2; no clear D gene. This CDR3 is built from 13 residues. V was clipped by 5 bases and J by 4 bases, with 11 bases between them. The germline V gene encodes CDR1 MNHNS and CDR2 SASEGT. This CDR3 is CASSYTATYGYTF. DNA of the CDR3: TGTGCCAGCAGTTATACAGCAACCTATGGCTACACCTTC.

This clonotype has at least ten counts. The chain links TRBV29-1 to TRBJ1-2; D remains unclear. CDR1 is SQVTM, CDR2 ANQGSEA, per germline. Between the trimmed V and J ends, which lost 3 bases and 7 bases, there was a span of 15 bases. The CDR3 has 13 amino acids. CDR3 region: CSVDPGRVGGYTF. The CDR3 nucleotides read TGCAGCGTTGATCCCGGACGGGTGGGTGGCTACACCTTC.

This clonotype was counted once. The chain combines TRBV29-1 with TRBJ2-5; either TRBD1 or TRBD2 may fit D (6 bases each). CDR1 SQVTM and CDR2 ANQGSEA come from the germline V gene. The V and J ends lost 4 bases and 5 bases respectively, with 14 bases between them. This CDR3 is 13 amino acids long. CDR3 loop: CSVVEGGRETQYF. CDR3 sequence (DNA): TGCAGCGTTGTAGAGGGGGGCCGGGAGACCCAGTACTTC.

The CDR3 DNA follows: TGTGCCAGCAGTTTTGCAGGGATGGTCGGAACTGAAGCTTTCTTT. Translation gives CASSFAGMVGTEAFF. This rearrangement joins TRBV2 to TRBJ1-1, with D tentatively TRBD1 (5 bases). Germline values: CDR1 SNHLY, CDR2 FYNNEI. Trimming took off 5 bases at V and 5 bases at J, with 18 bases between the two ends. This CDR3 contains 15 residues.

This clonotype was detected only a few times. V usage is TRBV20-1 and J usage is TRBJ2-5; 11 bases match TRBD2. CDR3 length: 14 amino acids. CDR1 is DFQATT, CDR2 SNEGSKA, per germline (reference sequence). The ends lost 5 bases at V and 1 base at J; junction bases unmatched: 3. The CDR3 protein is CSAEGTSGQETQYF. The CDR3 DNA follows: TGCAGTGCTGAGGGGACTAGCGGCCAAGAGACCCAGTACTTC.

Turning to this clonotype: A much larger clone lies one base from this, so it may be a read error. No conserved phenylalanine or tryptophan ends this CDR3, so it is likely a read error. The J gene is TRBJ2-5, the V gene TRBV9, with TRBD1 matching over 7 bases. Germline trimming cut 3 bases from V and 4 bases from J; bases unmatched to any gene: 3. The CDR3 runs to 13 residues. The germline gives CDR1 SGDLS, CDR2 YYNGEE. The CDR3 region is CASSGNRGETQYL. In nucleotides, the CDR3 is TGTGCCAGCAGCGGGAACAGGGGAGAGACCCAGTACCTC.

J is TRBJ1-1 and V is TRBV20-1, with TRBD1 matching 7 bases. This CDR3 region has 15 residues. V lost 3 bases, J lost 1 base, and 8 bases stayed unmatched. CDR1 is DFQATT, CDR2 SNEGSKA, per germline (reference sequence). The CDR3: CSASPSGQANTEAFF. For the CDR3, the DNA is TGCAGTGCTAGTCCCTCCGGACAGGCGAACACTGAAGCTTTCTTT.

This clonotype was observed many times. V gene TRBV20-1 combines with J gene TRBJ2-2; the match to TRBD1 covers 9 bases. The CDR3 is made up of 14 amino acids. The V segment lost 6 bases and the J segment 8 bases; nucleotides outside the gene matches: 10. CDR1 and CDR2 (germline): DFQATT, SNEGSKA (reference sequence). Here the CDR3 reads CSAVAQGAMGELFF. The CDR3 DNA reads as TGCAGTGCGGTCGCACAGGGGGCAATGGGGGAGCTGTTTTTT.

CDR3 nucleotides: TGTGCCATCAAGAGGACAGGGGCCGTTAGCACAGATACGCAGTATTTT. Encoded protein: CAIKRTGAVSTDTQYF. The chain has TRBV10-3 and TRBJ2-3, with TRBD1 identical over 9 bases. The ends lost 7 bases at V and 0 bases at J; junction bases unmatched: 8. The CDR3 spans 16 residues. Germline CDR1 ENHRY, CDR2 SYGVKD.

Details on this clonotype: An end of the junction differs from the germline gene, which may be a read error. The chain uses TRBV2 and TRBJ2-7, with D uncertain. There are 9 residues in the CDR3. CDR1 is SNHLY and CDR2 is FYNNEI in the germline V gene. The CDR3 region is CASSEYRDF. In DNA form, the CDR3 reads TGTGCCAGCAGCGAATACCGGGACTTC.

With respect to this clonotype: This may stem from a read error, because a much larger clone lies one nucleotide away. The rearrangement uses TRBV19 and TRBJ1-1; perhaps TRBD1 as D (5 bases). The CDR3 consists of 15 residues. The germline V gene has CDR1 LNHDA and CDR2 SQIVND (reference sequence). CDR3 loop: CARSIRESGNTEAFF. CDR3 sequence (DNA): TGTGCCAGAAGTATCAGGGAGAGTGGGAACACTGAAGCTTTCTTT.

The chain recombines TRBV6-5 with TRBJ1-1; D unclear. The V and J ends lost 7 bases and 3 bases respectively, with 9 bases between them. The CDR3 extends over 12 amino acids. Per the germline V gene, CDR1 is MNHEY and CDR2 is SVGAGI. CDR3 in amino acids: CASNRADTEAFF. The CDR3 DNA reads as TGTGCCAGCAATAGGGCGGACACTGAAGCTTTCTTT.

The chain employs TRBV6-5 and TRBJ1-1; TRBD1 aligns across 7 bases. This CDR3 has 15 amino acids. The germline gives CDR1 MNHEY, CDR2 SVGAGI. Trimming took 5 bases from V and 2 from J; bases not matched to a gene: 8. CDR3 amino acids: CASSEVTGSNTEAFF. DNA for the CDR3: TGTGCCAGCAGTGAAGTGACAGGGTCTAACACTGAAGCTTTCTTT.

The CDR3 DNA sequence: TGTGCCAGTAGTTTCAAACAGACAGGACACGGGCGAGGAAACACTGAAGCTTTCTTT. Its protein is CASSFKQTGHGRGNTEAFF. The J gene is TRBJ1-1, the V gene TRBV19; D may be TRBD1 (6 bases). The CDR3 has 19 residues. V was clipped by 5 bases and J by 2 bases, with 27 bases between them. Germline V CDR1 and CDR2: LNHDA, SQIVND (reference sequence). Combining the CDR3 with reference TRBV19 and TRBJ1-1 gives the whole variable domain DGGITQSPKYLFRKEGQNVTLSCEQNLNHDAMYWYRQDPGQGLRLIYYSQIVNDFQKGDIAEGYSVSREKKESFPLTVTSAQKNPTAFYLCASSFKQTGHGRGNTEAFFGQGTRLTVV.

This rearrangement joins TRBV2 to TRBJ1-3; no clear D gene. CDR1 and CDR2 (germline): SNHLY, FYNNEI. CDR3 length equals 16 residues. With 6 bases removed from V and 0 bases from J, the gap between germline ends came to 15 bases. In nucleotides, the CDR3 is TGTGCCAGCAGCTTAGGGTCGAGGAGCTCTGGAAACACCATATATTTT. Its translation: CASSLGSRSSGNTIYF.

The chain recombines TRBV7-2 with TRBJ1-2; no clear D gene. Looked up from germline, CDR1 is SGHTA and CDR2 is FQGNSA. Trimming removed 4 bases at V and 2 bases at J, with 17 bases between. The length of the CDR3 is 16 residues. CDR3 sequence reads: CASSSLAGGRNYGYTF. For the CDR3, the DNA is TGTGCCAGCAGCTCACTAGCGGGAGGAAGGAACTATGGCTACACCTTC.

This clonotype was counted many times. The chain uses TRBV14 and TRBJ1-5; D remains unclear. V was cut by 2 bases and J by 3 bases, with 5 bases left in between. Germline loops: CDR1 SGHDN, CDR2 FVKESK. The CDR3 loop spans 13 amino acids. The CDR3 reads CASSQSVNQPQHF. The CDR3, as DNA: TGTGCCAGCAGCCAATCCGTCAATCAGCCCCAGCATTTT. Complete variable domain (other parts from reference TRBV14 and TRBJ1-5): EAGVTQFPSHSVIEKGQTVTLRCDPISGHDNLYWYRRVMGKEIKFLLHFVKESKQDESGMPNNRFLAERTGGTYSTLKVQPAELEDSGVYFCASSQSVNQPQHFGDGTRLSIL.

The J gene is TRBJ1-1, the V gene TRBV25-1; D gene uncertain. Germline V gene data show CDR1 as MGHDK and CDR2 as SYGVNS. V lost 6 bases to trimming and J lost 0 bases, with 14 bases between them. The CDR3 extends over 15 amino acids. The CDR3 sequence: CASSRIVAVNTEAFF. The CDR3 nucleotides read TGTGCCAGCAGCCGAATAGTTGCAGTGAACACTGAAGCTTTCTTT.